The 9 T cell receptor beta chains below were found in one sample sequenced in a study of beta chain features in type 1 diabetes. cDNA synthesis used the whole RNA isolate, giving expressed TCRB sequences. Method: immunoSEQ multiplex PCR; TCRdb's copy keeps in-frame clones and lacks some. The sample lists 10,000 to 15,000 clones; roughly half were seen once. Specimen: stem cell memory CD4+ T cells from blood. Receptors originate from a man between 18 and 35 years old in good health.

This clone was counted between two and nine times. This rearrangement joins TRBV18 to TRBJ1-5; D gene ambiguous. The CDR3 consists of 13 residues. Per germline, CDR1 KGHSH and CDR2 LQKENI. Trimming cost V 2 bases and J 4 bases, with 6 bases left between them. The CDR3 coding sequence is TGTGCCAGCTCACCAGAACAGAATCAGCCCCAGCATTTT. Its protein product is CASSPEQNQPQHF. Filled out from reference TRBV18 and TRBJ1-5, the complete variable domain reads NAGVMQNPRHLVRRRGQEARLRCSPMKGHSHVYWYRQLPEEGLKFMVYLQKENIIDESGMPKERFSAEFPKEGPSILRIQQVVRGDSAAYFCASSPEQNQPQHFGDGTRLSIL.

This chain joins TRBV18 and TRBJ1-4; tentative D call: TRBD1 (6 bases). The CDR3 runs 13 residues. The germline V gene has CDR1 KGHSH and CDR2 LQKENI. V was pared by 6 bases and J by 5 bases, with 10 bases between. This chain's CDR3 is CASSRGQNEKLFF. For the CDR3, the DNA is TGTGCCAGCTCGCGCGGACAGAATGAAAAACTGTTTTTT.

V usage is TRBV6-1 and J usage is TRBJ1-2; weak D call: TRBD1 (5 bases). This CDR3 is built from 15 residues. Between the trimmed V and J ends, which lost 2 bases and 4 bases, there was a span of 14 bases. CDR1 and CDR2 (germline): MNHNS, SASEGT. CDR3 nucleotides: TGTGCCAGCAGTGAAAATGGGGCAGCTATCTATGGCTACACCTTC. Translated: CASSENGAAIYGYTF.

The count of this clone is one. V is TRBV7-3 and J is TRBJ2-3, with 8 positions matching TRBD1. Germline V gene lookup returns CDR1 SGHTA and CDR2 FQGTGA. The CDR3 sequence is 16 residues long. Trimming took 2 bases from V and 2 from J; bases not matched to a gene: 6. This CDR3 reads CASSLGQGRNTDTQYF. CDR3 sequence (DNA): TGTGCCAGCAGCTTAGGACAGGGCCGGAACACAGATACGCAGTATTTT.

This clone was counted a few times. This chain joins TRBV4-2 and TRBJ2-7; 10 positions agree with TRBD2. V lost 1 base and J lost 2; bases outside the gene matches: 2. Germline lookup yields CDR1 LGHNA and CDR2 YNFKEQ. The CDR3 spans 15 residues. In DNA form, the CDR3 reads TGTGCCAGCAGCCAAGGCAGCGGGGGGGCCTACGAGCAGTACTTC. Its translation is CASSQGSGGAYEQYF.

The chain employs TRBV9 and TRBJ2-1, with D tentatively TRBD1 (6 bases). The CDR3 is made up of 15 amino acids. Germline CDR1 and CDR2: SGDLS and YYNGEE. The V end lost 4 bases, the J end lost 7 bases, and 18 bases lay between the germline ends. CDR3 bases: TGTGCCAGCAGCCAAGTATTCGGGACACCTAATGAGCAGTTCTTC. Translated: CASSQVFGTPNEQFF.

A few counts support this clone. V gene TRBV13 combines with J gene TRBJ1-6; D unclear. The length of the CDR3 is 14 residues. Germline CDR1 reads PRHDT; CDR2 reads FYEKMQ (reference sequence). V lost 5 bases and J lost 10, with 15 bases in between. The CDR3 DNA sequence: TGTGCCAGCAGCCCTATGGCGAGAGGATCACCCCTCCACTTT. It translates to CASSPMARGSPLHF.

This clone was counted between two and nine times. This chain connects TRBV6-5 to TRBJ1-1; 7 bases agree with TRBD1. The V gene end was trimmed by 5 bases and the J gene end by 0 bases; junction bases not matched to a gene: 3. CDR3 size: 14 residues. Germline V gene sequence: CDR1 MNHEY, CDR2 SVGAGI. Written as DNA, the CDR3 is TGTGCCAGCAGTCGGACAGGCATGAACACTGAAGCTTTCTTT. It encodes CASSRTGMNTEAFF.

The chain links TRBV10-3 to TRBJ2-1, with 11 bases fitting TRBD2. Germline V lookup: CDR1 ENHRY, CDR2 SYGVKD. Unmatched junction bases numbered 6, after V lost 3 bases and J lost 8 bases. The CDR3 has 15 amino acids. As DNA, the CDR3 is TGTGCCATCAGTGATGGACTAGCGGGCATCTATGAGCAGTTCTTC. Amino acids: CAISDGLAGIYEQFF.